This TCR beta chain was observed in a study of blood T cells in healthy people across ages. Primed by a sample-barcoded 5' primer and a J-beta primer mix, a second PCR proceeded for about 6 to 12 cycles. TCRdb reprocessed the 5' RACE reads with MiXCR, giving one entry per CDR3 protein. This sample has hundreds of thousands of distinct CDR3 sequences, with over 25% found just once. This clonotype has a handful of counts. Germline V gives CDR1 KGHSH, CDR2 LQKENI. V shed 0 bases and J shed 5 bases, with 5 bases lying between them. CDR3 length: 13 residues. The same specimen was also included in a second study, on T cells of mothers and their children.

This receptor was taken from a boy aged 2 to 9 in good health. The V call is TRBV18, the J call TRBJ2-1; D is unclear. Sequencing input: blood. This CDR3 reads CASSPPGDNEQFF. CDR3 DNA sequence: TGTGCCAGCTCACCACCGGGTGACAATGAGCAGTTCTTC.